This record covers a single T cell receptor (beta chain). CDR1 is MDHEN, CDR2 SYDVKM, per germline. Trimming took 6 bases from V and 0 from J; bases not matched to a gene: 3. CDR3 length: 15 amino acids. The data originate from a study of blood T cell repertoires in COVID-19. Clones were read by immunoSEQ multiplex PCR, and TCRdb kept only the in-frame ones, dropping some. This sample yields about 91,000 clones, of which around 90% are seen a single time; 4.8% belongs to the top ten. The genes are TRBV28 and TRBJ1-4; 8 bases agree with TRBD1. Source material: peripheral blood. The source of this sequence is a woman older than 75 with active COVID-19. CDR3 loop: CASRGQAATNEKLFF. CDR3 nucleotides: TGTGCCAGCAGGGGACAGGCTGCAACTAATGAAAAACTGTTTTTT.